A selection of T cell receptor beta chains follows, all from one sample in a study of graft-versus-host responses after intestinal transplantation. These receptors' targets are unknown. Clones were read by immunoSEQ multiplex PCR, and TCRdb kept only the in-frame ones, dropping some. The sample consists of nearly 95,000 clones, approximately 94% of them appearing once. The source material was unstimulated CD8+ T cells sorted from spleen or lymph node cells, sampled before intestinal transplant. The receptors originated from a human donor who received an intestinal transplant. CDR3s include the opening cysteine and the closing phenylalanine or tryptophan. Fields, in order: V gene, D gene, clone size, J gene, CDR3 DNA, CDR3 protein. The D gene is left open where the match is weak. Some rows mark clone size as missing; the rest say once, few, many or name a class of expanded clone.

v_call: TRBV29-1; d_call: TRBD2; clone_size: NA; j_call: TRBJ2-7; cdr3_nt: TGCAGCGTTGAGTGGTCCGGGGGGTACGACGAGCAGTACTTC; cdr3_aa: CSVEWSGGYDEQYF
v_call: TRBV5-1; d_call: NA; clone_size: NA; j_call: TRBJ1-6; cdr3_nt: TGCGCCAGCAGCTTGACAGATCCATATAATTCACCCCTCCACTTT; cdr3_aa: CASSLTDPYNSPLHF
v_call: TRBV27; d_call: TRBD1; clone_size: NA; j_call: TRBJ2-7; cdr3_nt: TGTGCCAGCAGTAATCTGGGACAGCGCGAGCAGTACTTC; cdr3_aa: CASSNLGQREQYF
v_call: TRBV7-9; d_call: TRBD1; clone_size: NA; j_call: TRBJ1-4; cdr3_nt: TGTGCCAGCAGCTTCCTGGACAGGGGGAATGAAAAACTGTTTTTT; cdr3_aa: CASSFLDRGNEKLFF
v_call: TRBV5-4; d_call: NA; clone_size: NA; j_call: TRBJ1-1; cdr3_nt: TGTGCCAGCAGGACCTCAACAGTAATCATGAACACTGAAGCTTTCTTT; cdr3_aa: CASRTSTVIMNTEAFF
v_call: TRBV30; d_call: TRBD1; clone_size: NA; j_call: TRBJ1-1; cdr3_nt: TGTGCCTGGAGGGGCAGGGGGCCCACTGAAGCTTTCTTT; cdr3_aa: CAWRGRGPTEAFF
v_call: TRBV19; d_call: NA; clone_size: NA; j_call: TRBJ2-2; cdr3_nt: TGTGCCAGTAGTATAGATTTGGGACACCCTATACTTACCGGGGAGCTGTTTTTT; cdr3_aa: CASSIDLGHPILTGELFF
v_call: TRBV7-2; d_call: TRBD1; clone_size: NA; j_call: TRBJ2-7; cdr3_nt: TGTGCCAGCAGCCAGACCCCAGGGGGCGCAGGCGAGCAGTACTTC; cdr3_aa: CASSQTPGGAGEQYF
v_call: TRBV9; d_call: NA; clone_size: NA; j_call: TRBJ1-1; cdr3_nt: TGTGCCAGCAGCGTCGGAGGGTACACTGAAGCTTTCTTT; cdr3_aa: CASSVGGYTEAFF
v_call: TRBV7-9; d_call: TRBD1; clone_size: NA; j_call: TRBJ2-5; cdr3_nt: TGTGCCAGCAGCCTCCAGGGGGCTCGGGAGACCCAGTACTTC; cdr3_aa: CASSLQGARETQYF
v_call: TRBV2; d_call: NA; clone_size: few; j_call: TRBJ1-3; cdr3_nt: TGTGCCAGCAGCTCCGGACAAACAGGAAACACCATATATTTT; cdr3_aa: CASSSGQTGNTIYF
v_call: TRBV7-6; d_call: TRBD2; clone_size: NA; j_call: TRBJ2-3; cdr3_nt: TGTGCCAGCAGCTTAGTGGAGCGGGGATTCACAGATACGCAGTATTTT; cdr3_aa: CASSLVERGFTDTQYF
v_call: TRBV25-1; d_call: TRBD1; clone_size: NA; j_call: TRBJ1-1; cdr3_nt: TGTGCCAGCGGACAGGGGACTGAAGCTTTCTTT; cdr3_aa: CASGQGTEAFF
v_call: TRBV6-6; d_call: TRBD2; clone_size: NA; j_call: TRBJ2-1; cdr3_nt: TGTGCCAGCAGTGAGGGACTAGCGGGGACTGAGCAGTTCTTC; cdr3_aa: CASSEGLAGTEQFF
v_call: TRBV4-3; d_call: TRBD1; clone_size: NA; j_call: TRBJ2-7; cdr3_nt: TGCGCCAGCAGCCAAGATCTCGGGACAGTCGGCTACGAGCAGTACTTC; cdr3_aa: CASSQDLGTVGYEQYF
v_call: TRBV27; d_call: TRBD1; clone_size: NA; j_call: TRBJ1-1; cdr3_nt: TGTGCCAGCATGGCACAGGGGGGCACTGAAGCTTTCTTT; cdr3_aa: CASMAQGGTEAFF
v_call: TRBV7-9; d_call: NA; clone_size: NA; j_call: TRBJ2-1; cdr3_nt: TGTGCCAGCGCGGGGACGGACCACAATGAGCAGTTCTTC; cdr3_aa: CASAGTDHNEQFF
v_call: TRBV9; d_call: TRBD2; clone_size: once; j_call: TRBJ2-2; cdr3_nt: TGTGCCAGCAGCGCGGGACTAGCCACCGGGGAGCTGTTTTTT; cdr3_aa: CASSAGLATGELFF
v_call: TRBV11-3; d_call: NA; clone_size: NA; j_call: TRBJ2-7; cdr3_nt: TGTGCCAGCAGCGGGGGCGGAGGCGAGCAGTACTTC; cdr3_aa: CASSGGGGEQYF
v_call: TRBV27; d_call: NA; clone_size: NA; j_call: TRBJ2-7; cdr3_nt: TGTGCCAGCGGCCACGCCAATTCAGGGTCCTACGAGCAGTACTTC; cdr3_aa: CASGHANSGSYEQYF
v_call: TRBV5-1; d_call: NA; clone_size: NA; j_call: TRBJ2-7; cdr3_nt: TGCGCCAGCAGCTTGGAGGCAGGTTCCTACGAGCAGTACTTC; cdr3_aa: CASSLEAGSYEQYF
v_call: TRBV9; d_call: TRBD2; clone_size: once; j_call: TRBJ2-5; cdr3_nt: TGTGCCAGCAGCGTAGGTAGCGGGACTTACCAAGAGACCCAGTACTTC; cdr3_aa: CASSVGSGTYQETQYF
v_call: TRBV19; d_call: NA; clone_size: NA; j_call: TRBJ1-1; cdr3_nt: TGTGCCAGTAGTATAGGGGCAGGGGACACTGAAGCTTTCTTT; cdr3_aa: CASSIGAGDTEAFF
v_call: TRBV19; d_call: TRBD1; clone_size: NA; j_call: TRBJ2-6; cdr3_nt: TGTGCCAGTAGTACAAACCCCCCCGGGACAGGGGGCGCGGGGGCCAACGTCCTGACTTTC; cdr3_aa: CASSTNPPGTGGAGANVLTF
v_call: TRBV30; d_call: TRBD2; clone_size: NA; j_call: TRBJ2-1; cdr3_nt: TGTGCCTGGAGTGTAGGACCCGAACGGAGACTAGCGGGGGATTACAATGAGCAGTTCTTC; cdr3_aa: CAWSVGPERRLAGDYNEQFF
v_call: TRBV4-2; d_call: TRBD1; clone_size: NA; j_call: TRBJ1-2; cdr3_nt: TGTGCCAGCAGCCAAGACCCGACAGGGAGCTATGGCTACACCTTC; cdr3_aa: CASSQDPTGSYGYTF
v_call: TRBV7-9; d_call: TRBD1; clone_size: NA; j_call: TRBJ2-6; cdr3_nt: TGTGCCAGCAGCCGAGCCCTGGACAGGCCGTCTGGGGCCAACGTCCTGACTTTC; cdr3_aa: CASSRALDRPSGANVLTF
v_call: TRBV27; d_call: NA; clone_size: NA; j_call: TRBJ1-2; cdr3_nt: TGTGCCAGCAAAATGGCAGGGGACTATGGCTACACCTTC; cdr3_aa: CASKMAGDYGYTF
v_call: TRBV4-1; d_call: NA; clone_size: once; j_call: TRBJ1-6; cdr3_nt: TGCGCCAGCAGCCAAGGGTGGGGCAGGCTGTCTTCACCCCTCCACTTT; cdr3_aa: CASSQGWGRLSSPLHF
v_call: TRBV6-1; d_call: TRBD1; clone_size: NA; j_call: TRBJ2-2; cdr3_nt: TGTGCCAGCAGTGACCGACAGGGGGTGGCCGGGGAGCTGTTTTTT; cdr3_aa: CASSDRQGVAGELFF
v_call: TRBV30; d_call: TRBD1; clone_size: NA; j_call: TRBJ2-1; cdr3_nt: TGTGCCCGGGACAGTGAGTTTGAGCAGTTCTTC; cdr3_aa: CARDSEFEQFF
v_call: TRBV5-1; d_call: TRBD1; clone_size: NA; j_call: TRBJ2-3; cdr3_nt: TGCGCCAGCAGCCTAAGCCCTGGGACAGGCACAGATACGCAGTATTTT; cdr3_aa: CASSLSPGTGTDTQYF
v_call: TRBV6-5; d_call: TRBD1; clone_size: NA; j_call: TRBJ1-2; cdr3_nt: TGTGCCAGCAGAAAGGGACAGGGCGAGGGCTACACCTTC; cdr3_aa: CASRKGQGEGYTF
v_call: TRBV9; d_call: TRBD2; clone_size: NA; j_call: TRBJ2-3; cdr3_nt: TGTGCCAGCAGCGGTAGCGGGGGCGTCACAGATACGCAGTATTTT; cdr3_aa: CASSGSGGVTDTQYF
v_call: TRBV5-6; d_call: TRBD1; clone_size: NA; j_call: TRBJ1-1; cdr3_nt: TGTGCCAGCAGCGGGGGGACAGGAACCTTAATGAACACTGAAGCTTTCTTT; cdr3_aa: CASSGGTGTLMNTEAFF
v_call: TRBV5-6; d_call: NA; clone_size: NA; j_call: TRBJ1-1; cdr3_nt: TGTGCCAGCAGGTTGTGGGGCAGCACTGAAGCTTTCTTT; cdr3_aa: CASRLWGSTEAFF
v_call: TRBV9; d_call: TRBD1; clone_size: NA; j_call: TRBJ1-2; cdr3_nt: TGTGCCAGCAGCCCCCGGACAGGGTATGGCTACACCTTC; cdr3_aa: CASSPRTGYGYTF
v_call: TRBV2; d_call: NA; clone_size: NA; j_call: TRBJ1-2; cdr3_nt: TGTGCCAGCAGTGAAAGGGGTGGCTACACCTTC; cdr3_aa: CASSERGGYTF
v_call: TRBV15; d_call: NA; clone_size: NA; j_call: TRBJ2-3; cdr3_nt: TGTGCCACCAGCGGACCCGACAGCCTCAAGACTAGCACAGATACGCAGTATTTT; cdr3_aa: CATSGPDSLKTSTDTQYF
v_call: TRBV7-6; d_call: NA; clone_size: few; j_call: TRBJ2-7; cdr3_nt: TGTGCCAGCAGCTTATATCAGGGAGAGCAGTACTTC; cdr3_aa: CASSLYQGEQYF
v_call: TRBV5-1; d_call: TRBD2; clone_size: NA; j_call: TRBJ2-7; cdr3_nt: TGCGCCAGCAGCTTGGGGTCTAGCGGGGGGCCCAACCGGGAGCAGTACTTC; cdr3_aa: CASSLGSSGGPNREQYF
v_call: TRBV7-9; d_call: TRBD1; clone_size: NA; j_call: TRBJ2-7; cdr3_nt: TGTGCCAGCAGCTGGTGGACAGGTTCTCCCTACGAGCAGTACTTC; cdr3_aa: CASSWWTGSPYEQYF
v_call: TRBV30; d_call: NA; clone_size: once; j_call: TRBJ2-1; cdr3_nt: TGTGCCTGGACAAGCAGCAGGGCGAATGAGCAGTTCTTC; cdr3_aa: CAWTSSRANEQFF
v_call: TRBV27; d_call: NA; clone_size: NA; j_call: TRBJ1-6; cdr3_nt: TGTGCCAGCAGTGTGGACGGGGTACTTTCACCCCTCCACTTT; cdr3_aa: CASSVDGVLSPLHF
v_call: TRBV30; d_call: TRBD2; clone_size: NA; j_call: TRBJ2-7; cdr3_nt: TGTGCCTGGAGCGGGGGGAGCTCCTACGAGCAGTACTTC; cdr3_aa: CAWSGGSSYEQYF
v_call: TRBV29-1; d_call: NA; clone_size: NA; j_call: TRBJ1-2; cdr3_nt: TGCAGCACGGGGGGAGGGGAGGGCTATGGCTACACCTTC; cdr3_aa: CSTGGGEGYGYTF
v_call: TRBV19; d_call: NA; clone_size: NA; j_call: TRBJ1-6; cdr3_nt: TGTGCCAGTAGTGTGGCCAATTCACCCCTCCACTTT; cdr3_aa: CASSVANSPLHF
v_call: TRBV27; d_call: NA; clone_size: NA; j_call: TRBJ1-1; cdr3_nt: TGTGCCAGCAGTTACGCAGGGGCCGGAACTGAAGCTTTCTTT; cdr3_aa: CASSYAGAGTEAFF
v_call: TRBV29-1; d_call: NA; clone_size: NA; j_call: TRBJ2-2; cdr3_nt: TGCAGCGTTGTAACAGGGAGGAACACCGGGGAGCTGTTTTTT; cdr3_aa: CSVVTGRNTGELFF
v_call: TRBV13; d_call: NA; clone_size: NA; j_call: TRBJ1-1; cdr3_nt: TGTGCCAGCAGCAATGCCGGGGGGGGCACTGAAGCTTTCTTT; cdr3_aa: CASSNAGGGTEAFF
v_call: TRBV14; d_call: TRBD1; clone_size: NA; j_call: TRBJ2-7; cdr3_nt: TGTGCCAGCAGCCGAGGGACAGGTTATGCCTACGAGCAGTACTTC; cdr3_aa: CASSRGTGYAYEQYF